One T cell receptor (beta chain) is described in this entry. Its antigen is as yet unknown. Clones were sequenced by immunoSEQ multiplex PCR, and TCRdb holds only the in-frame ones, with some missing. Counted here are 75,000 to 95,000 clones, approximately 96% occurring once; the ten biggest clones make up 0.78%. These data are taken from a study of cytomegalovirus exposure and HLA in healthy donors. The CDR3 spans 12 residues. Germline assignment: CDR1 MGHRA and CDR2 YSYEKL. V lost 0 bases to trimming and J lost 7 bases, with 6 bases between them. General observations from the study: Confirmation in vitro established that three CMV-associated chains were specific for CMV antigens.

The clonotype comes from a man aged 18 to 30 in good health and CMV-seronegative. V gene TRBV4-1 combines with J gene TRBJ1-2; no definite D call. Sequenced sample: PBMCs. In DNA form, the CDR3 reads TGCGCCAGCAGCCAAGAGGACTTTGGCTACACCTTC. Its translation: CASSQEDFGYTF.